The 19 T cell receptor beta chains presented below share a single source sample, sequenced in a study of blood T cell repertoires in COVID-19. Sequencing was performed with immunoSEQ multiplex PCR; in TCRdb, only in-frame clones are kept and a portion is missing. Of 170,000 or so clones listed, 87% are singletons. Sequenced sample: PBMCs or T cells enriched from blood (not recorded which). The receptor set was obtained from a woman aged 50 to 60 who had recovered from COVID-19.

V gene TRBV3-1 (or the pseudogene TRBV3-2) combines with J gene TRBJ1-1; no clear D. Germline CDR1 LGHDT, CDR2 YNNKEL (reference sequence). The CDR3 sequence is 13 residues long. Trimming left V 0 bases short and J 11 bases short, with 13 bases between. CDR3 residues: CASSQDRRGAAFF. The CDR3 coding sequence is TGTGCCAGCAGCCAAGATCGAAGAGGTGCGGCTTTCTTT.

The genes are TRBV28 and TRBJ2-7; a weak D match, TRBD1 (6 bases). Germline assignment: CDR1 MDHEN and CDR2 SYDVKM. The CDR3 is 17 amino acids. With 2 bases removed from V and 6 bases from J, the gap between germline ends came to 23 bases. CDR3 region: CASSLSQPGHRPSEQYF. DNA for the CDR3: TGTGCCAGCAGTTTAAGCCAACCGGGACACCGCCCCTCCGAGCAGTACTTC.

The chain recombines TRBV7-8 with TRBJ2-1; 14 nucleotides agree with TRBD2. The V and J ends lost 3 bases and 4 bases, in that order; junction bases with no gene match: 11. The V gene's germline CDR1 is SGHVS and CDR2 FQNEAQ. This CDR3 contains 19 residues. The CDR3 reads CASSFGTSGRGGLYNEQFF. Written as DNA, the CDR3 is TGTGCCAGCAGCTTCGGGACTAGCGGGAGAGGGGGTCTATACAATGAGCAGTTCTTC.

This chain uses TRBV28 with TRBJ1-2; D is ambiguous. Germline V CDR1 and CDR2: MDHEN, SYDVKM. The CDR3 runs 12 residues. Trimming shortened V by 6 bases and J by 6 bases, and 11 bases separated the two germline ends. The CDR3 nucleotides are TGTGCCAGCAGCCGTCGTAGAGATGGCTACACCTTC. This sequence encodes CASSRRRDGYTF.

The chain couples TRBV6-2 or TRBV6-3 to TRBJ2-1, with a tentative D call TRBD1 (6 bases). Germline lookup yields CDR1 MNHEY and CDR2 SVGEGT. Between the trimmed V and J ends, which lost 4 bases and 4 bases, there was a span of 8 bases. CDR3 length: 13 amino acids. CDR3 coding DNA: TGTGCCAGCAGTTTCAGGGGTTACAATGAGCAGTTCTTC. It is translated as CASSFRGYNEQFF.

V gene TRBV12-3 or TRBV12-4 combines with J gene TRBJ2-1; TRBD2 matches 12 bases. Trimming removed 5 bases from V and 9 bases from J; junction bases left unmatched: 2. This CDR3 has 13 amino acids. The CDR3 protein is CASSPGLAGEQFF. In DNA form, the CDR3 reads TGTGCCAGCAGTCCGGGACTAGCGGGTGAGCAGTTCTTC.

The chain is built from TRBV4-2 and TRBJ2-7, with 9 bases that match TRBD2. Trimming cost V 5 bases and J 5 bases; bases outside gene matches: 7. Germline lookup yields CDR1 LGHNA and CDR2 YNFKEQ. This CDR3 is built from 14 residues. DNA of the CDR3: TGTGCCAGCAGCGACGGGACTAGCTTCCACGAGCAGTACTTC. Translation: CASSDGTSFHEQYF.

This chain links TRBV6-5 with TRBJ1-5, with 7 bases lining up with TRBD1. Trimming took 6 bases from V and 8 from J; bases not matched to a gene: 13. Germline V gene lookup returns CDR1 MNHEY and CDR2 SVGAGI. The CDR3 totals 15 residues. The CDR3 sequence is CASRGTGDAPKPQHF. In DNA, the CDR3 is TGTGCCAGCAGGGGCACAGGGGACGCTCCCAAGCCCCAGCATTTT.

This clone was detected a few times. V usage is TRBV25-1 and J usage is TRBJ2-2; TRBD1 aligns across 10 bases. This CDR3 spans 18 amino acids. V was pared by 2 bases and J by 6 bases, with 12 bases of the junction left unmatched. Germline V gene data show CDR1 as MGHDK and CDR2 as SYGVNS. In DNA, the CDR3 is TGTGCCAGCAGTGAAGTCAAGATGGGACAGGGGTCCCCCGGGGAGCTGTTTTTT. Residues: CASSEVKMGQGSPGELFF.

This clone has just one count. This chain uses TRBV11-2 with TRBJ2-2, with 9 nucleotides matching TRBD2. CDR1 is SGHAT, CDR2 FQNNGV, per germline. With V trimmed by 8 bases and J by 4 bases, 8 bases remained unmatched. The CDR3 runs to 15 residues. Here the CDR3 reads CASGVPSGTTGELFF. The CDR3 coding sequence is TGTGCCAGCGGGGTCCCTAGCGGGACCACCGGGGAGCTGTTTTTT. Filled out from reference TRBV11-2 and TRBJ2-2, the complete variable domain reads EAGVAQSPRYKIIEKRQSVAFWCNPISGHATLYWYQQILGQGPKLLIQFQNNGVVDDSQLPKDRFSAERLKGVDSTLKIQPAKLEDSAVYLCASGVPSGTTGELFFGEGSRLTVL.

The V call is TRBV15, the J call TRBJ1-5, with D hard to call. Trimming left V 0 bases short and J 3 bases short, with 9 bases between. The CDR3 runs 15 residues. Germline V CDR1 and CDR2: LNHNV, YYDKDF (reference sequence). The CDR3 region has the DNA TGTGCCACCAGCAGAGATCGAGCTGACAATCAGCCCCAGCATTTT. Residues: CATSRDRADNQPQHF.

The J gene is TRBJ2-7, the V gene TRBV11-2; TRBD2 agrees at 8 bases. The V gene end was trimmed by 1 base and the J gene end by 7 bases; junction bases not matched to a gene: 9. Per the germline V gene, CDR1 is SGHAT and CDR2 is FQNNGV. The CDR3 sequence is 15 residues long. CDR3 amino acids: CASSLVGLGILEQYF. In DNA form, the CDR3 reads TGTGCCAGCAGCTTAGTGGGACTAGGGATCCTGGAGCAGTACTTC.

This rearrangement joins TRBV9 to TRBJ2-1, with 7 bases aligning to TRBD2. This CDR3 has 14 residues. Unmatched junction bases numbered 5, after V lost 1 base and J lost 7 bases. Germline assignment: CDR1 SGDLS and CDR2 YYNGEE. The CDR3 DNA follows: TGTGCCAGCAGCGTAAGCGGGATGGAGAATGAGCAGTTCTTC. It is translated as CASSVSGMENEQFF.

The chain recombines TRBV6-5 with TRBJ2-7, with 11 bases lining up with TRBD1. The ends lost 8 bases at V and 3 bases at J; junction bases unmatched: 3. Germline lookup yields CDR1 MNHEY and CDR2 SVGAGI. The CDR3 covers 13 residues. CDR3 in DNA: TGTGCCAGCCTGGGACAGGGGGTCTACGAGCAGTACTTC. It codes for CASLGQGVYEQYF.

CDR3: CASSLAGGRGYSNQPQHF. The CDR3 coding sequence is TGTGCCAGCAGCTTGGCCGGAGGCAGGGGCTATAGCAATCAGCCCCAGCATTTT. The chain couples TRBV5-6 to TRBJ1-5, with a possible D match to TRBD1 (6 bases). There are 18 residues in the CDR3. The V gene's germline CDR1 is SGHDT and CDR2 YYEEEE. V lost 0 bases to trimming and J lost 0 bases, with 16 bases between them.

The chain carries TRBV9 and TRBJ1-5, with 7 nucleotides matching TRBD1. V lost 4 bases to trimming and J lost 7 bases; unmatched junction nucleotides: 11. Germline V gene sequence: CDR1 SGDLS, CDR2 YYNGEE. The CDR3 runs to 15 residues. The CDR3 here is CASSPTGTPRQPQHF. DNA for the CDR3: TGTGCCAGCAGCCCGACAGGGACCCCAAGGCAGCCCCAGCATTTT.

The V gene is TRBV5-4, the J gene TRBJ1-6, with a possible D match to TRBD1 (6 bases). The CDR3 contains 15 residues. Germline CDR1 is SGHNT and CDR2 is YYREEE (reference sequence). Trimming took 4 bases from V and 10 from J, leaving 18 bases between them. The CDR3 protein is CASSRTGFSESPLHF. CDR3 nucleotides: TGTGCCAGCAGCCGAACAGGGTTCTCCGAGTCACCCCTCCACTTT. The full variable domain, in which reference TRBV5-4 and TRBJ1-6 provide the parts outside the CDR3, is ETGVTQSPTHLIKTRGQQVTLRCSSQSGHNTVSWYQQALGQGPQFIFQYYREEENGRGNFPPRFSGLQFPNYSSELNVNALELDDSALYLCASSRTGFSESPLHFGNGTRLTVT.

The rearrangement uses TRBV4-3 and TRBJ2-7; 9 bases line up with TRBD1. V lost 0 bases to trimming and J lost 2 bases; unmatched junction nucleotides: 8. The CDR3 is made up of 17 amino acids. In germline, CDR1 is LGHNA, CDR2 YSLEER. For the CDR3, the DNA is TGCGCCAGCAGCCAAGAGGGGGTCCGGACAGGGGCCTACGAGCAGTACTTC. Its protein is CASSQEGVRTGAYEQYF.

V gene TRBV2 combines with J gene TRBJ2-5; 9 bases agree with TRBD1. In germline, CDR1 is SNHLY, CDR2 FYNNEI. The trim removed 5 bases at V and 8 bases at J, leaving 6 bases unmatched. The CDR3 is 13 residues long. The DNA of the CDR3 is TGTGCCAGCAGTCAGGACAGGGGAGGTACCCAGTACTTC. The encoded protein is CASSQDRGGTQYF.